In this sample, the clone carrying this TCR beta chain turned up a few times. The antigen is unknown. This record comes from a study of CD8 T cells in ankylosing spondylitis. Study results and caveats: A motif of seven or eight highly homologous TCR beta variants was seen as apparently characteristic of ankylosing spondylitis blood.

The authors made TCR beta libraries by quantitative 5'-RACE with molecular barcodes. TCRdb used MiXCR to reprocess the 5' RACE reads, holding one entry per CDR3 protein. The sample includes roughly 130,000 distinct CDR3 sequences, approximately 8.4% of them seen just once. From germline, CDR1 is LNHNV and CDR2 YYDKDF (reference sequence). Trimming stripped 5 bases from V and 6 bases from J, with 8 bases between. The CDR3 covers 13 residues. Sequences were obtained from synovial fluid, either unsorted or a sorted T cell fraction (not recorded which). The gene calls are TRBV15 and TRBJ1-6; D is undetermined. This TCR was recovered from a male donor with ankylosing spondylitis. The CDR3: CATSSDPNSPLHF. The CDR3 DNA reads as TGTGCCACCAGCTCGGACCCTAATTCACCCCTCCACTTT.